This TCR beta chain was captured by sequencing in a study of OX40 agonist ivuxolimab in advanced cancers. This clone was observed a single time. Germline-derived CDR1 and CDR2 are MNHEY and SMNVEV (reference sequence). The germline V and J ends were trimmed by 8 bases and 2 bases, with 10 bases remaining between them. The CDR3 runs to 13 residues. Method: immunoSEQ multiplex PCR; TCRdb's copy keeps in-frame clones and lacks some. Here the sample spans 42,000 or so clones, approximately 83% being singletons. Sample: CD4+ or CD8+ T cells sorted from blood, taken in a trial of the OX40 agonist ivuxolimab. This clonotype was obtained from an adult with an advanced solid tumor such as melanoma, head and neck, liver or kidney cancer. The J gene is TRBJ2-1, the V gene TRBV27, with D possibly being TRBD2 (5 bases). The CDR3 sequence is CASGLGAYNEQFF. The CDR3 DNA is TGTGCCAGCGGGCTCGGGGCCTACAATGAGCAGTTCTTC.